The 24 T cell receptor beta chains below come from one sample, sequenced in a study of T cell changes during pregnancy in multiple sclerosis. Assay used: immunoSEQ multiplex PCR; TCRdb lists only in-frame clones, some missing. The sample includes about 36,000 clones, about 92% of them seen just once. Sequencing input: PBMCs (not recorded whether the cells were cultured). The receptors stem from a female donor with multiple sclerosis, enrolled in a pregnancy study.

This rearrangement joins TRBV13 to TRBJ2-6, with TRBD2 matching 8 bases. The CDR3 is made up of 19 amino acids. V trimming: 5 bases; J trimming: 1 base; junction bases outside the gene matches: 13. Looked up from germline, CDR1 is PRHDT and CDR2 is FYEKMQ (reference sequence). The CDR3 DNA follows: TGTGCCAGCAGCGACGCCGGGACTAGTTGGGGGTCTGGGGCCAACGTCCTGACTTTC. Protein product: CASSDAGTSWGSGANVLTF.

The rearrangement links TRBV5-6 to TRBJ2-3; perhaps TRBD2 as D (6 bases). V lost 2 bases, J lost 4 bases, and 17 bases lay in between. Germline V gene data show CDR1 as SGHDT and CDR2 as YYEEEE. The CDR3 consists of 16 residues. The CDR3 loop reads CASSLGTVQLPDTQYF. The CDR3 bases are TGTGCCAGCAGCTTAGGGACTGTCCAGCTCCCAGATACGCAGTATTTT.

The V call is TRBV9, the J call TRBJ2-7; D might be TRBD1 (6 bases). CDR3 size: 15 residues. V lost 4 bases to trimming and J lost 5 bases, with 19 bases between them. The germline V gene encodes CDR1 SGDLS and CDR2 YYNGEE. The chain's CDR3 is CASSSHPDRRHEQYF. CDR3 in DNA: TGTGCCAGCAGCTCTCATCCTGACAGGCGCCACGAGCAGTACTTC.

This chain links TRBV4-3 with TRBJ1-5; the D is unclear. CDR1 is LGHNA, CDR2 YSLEER, per germline. Trimming cost V 0 bases and J 1 base, with 13 bases left between them. The CDR3 totals 17 residues. CDR3 DNA: TGCGCCAGCAGCCAAGATGGTAATAGATGGAGCAATCAGCCCCAGCATTTT. It yields the protein CASSQDGNRWSNQPQHF.

This clone appeared once. The chain is built from TRBV6-5 and TRBJ2-2; 11 nucleotides match TRBD2. The germline gives CDR1 MNHEY, CDR2 SVGAGI. J lost 3 bases, V lost 7 bases, and 4 bases had no gene match. This CDR3 contains 15 residues. Here the CDR3 reads CASNLAGGHTGELFF. The CDR3 coding sequence is TGTGCCAGCAACCTAGCGGGAGGTCACACCGGGGAGCTGTTTTTT.

V and J are TRBV10-3 and TRBJ2-1; no clear D gene. Germline V lookup: CDR1 ENHRY, CDR2 SYGVKD. V was pared by 6 bases and J by 5 bases, with 14 bases between. CDR3 length equals 14 residues. The CDR3 protein is CAIRTEMGNNEQFF. CDR3 coding DNA: TGTGCCATCAGGACTGAGATGGGGAACAATGAGCAGTTCTTC.

V usage is TRBV13 and J usage is TRBJ1-2, with D perhaps matching TRBD1 (5 bases). Trimming pared 5 bases from V and 8 bases from J, leaving 18 bases between. Germline CDR1 and CDR2: PRHDT and FYEKMQ (reference sequence). There are 14 residues in the CDR3. In nucleotides, the CDR3 is TGTGCCAGCAGCCGGGACGGGGCCCTCTACGGCTACACCTTC. Its translation is CASSRDGALYGYTF.

This chain joins TRBV4-1 and TRBJ2-1; 11 nucleotides match TRBD1. V was pared by 4 bases and J by 9 bases, with 11 bases of the junction left unmatched. The CDR3 has 16 residues. The V gene's germline CDR1 is MGHRA and CDR2 YSYEKL. The CDR3 reads CASSLGQGATLGEQFF. In DNA form, the CDR3 reads TGCGCCAGCAGCCTAGGACAGGGGGCAACACTAGGTGAGCAGTTCTTC.

This chain connects TRBV7-2 to TRBJ2-7, with 13 bases fitting TRBD2. Per germline, CDR1 SGHTA and CDR2 FQGNSA. Trimming cost V 4 bases and J 7 bases; bases outside gene matches: 4. CDR3 length: 14 amino acids. The CDR3, as DNA: TGTGCCAGCAGCTCCGGACTAGCGGGAGTTGAGCAGTACTTC. Amino acids: CASSSGLAGVEQYF.

This chain joins TRBV5-4 and TRBJ2-6, with 7 bases lining up with TRBD1. The germline gives CDR1 SGHNT, CDR2 YYREEE (reference sequence). The CDR3 runs 18 residues. V dropped 0 bases and J dropped 0; count of bases not matched to a gene: 6. CDR3 region: CASSLGSRQGSGANVLTF. The CDR3 bases are TGTGCCAGCAGCTTGGGCTCGAGACAGGGCTCTGGGGCCAACGTCCTGACTTTC.

The V and J genes are TRBV5-6 and TRBJ2-7; D remains unclear. Per the germline V gene, CDR1 is SGHDT and CDR2 is YYEEEE. This CDR3 region has 13 residues. The V end lost 2 bases, the J end lost 5 bases, and 11 bases lay between the germline ends. CDR3 residues: CASSFRVADEQYF. For the CDR3, the DNA is TGTGCCAGCAGCTTTAGGGTGGCGGACGAGCAGTACTTC.

This chain links TRBV25-1 with TRBJ2-3; 7 bases fit TRBD2. Germline CDR1 is MGHDK and CDR2 is SYGVNS. This CDR3 is 17 amino acids long. The V segment lost 1 base and the J segment 5 bases; nucleotides outside the gene matches: 12. The CDR3 coding sequence is TGTGCCAGCAGTGAATTTCGGCTAGCGGAGAGGGGAGATACGCAGTATTTT. Translation: CASSEFRLAERGDTQYF.

The sample holds one count of this clone. The chain links TRBV19 to TRBJ1-5; D ambiguous. Between the trimmed V and J ends, which lost 10 bases and 2 bases, there was a span of 9 bases. Germline V CDR1 and CDR2: LNHDA, SQIVND (reference sequence). The CDR3 totals 12 residues. CDR3 loop: CATGLGNQPQHF. For the CDR3, the DNA is TGTGCCACGGGTCTGGGCAATCAGCCCCAGCATTTT.

V gene TRBV14 combines with J gene TRBJ2-5; D unresolved. Trimming removed 0 bases at V and 7 bases at J, with 9 bases between. Germline V CDR1 and CDR2: SGHDN, FVKESK. The CDR3 loop spans 13 amino acids. The DNA of the CDR3 is TGTGCCAGCAGCCAAGATGTCGTCGGGACCCAGTACTTC. Its protein product is CASSQDVVGTQYF.

The chain joins TRBV2 to TRBJ1-2; D might be TRBD1 (5 bases). This CDR3 is 11 amino acids long. Germline CDR1 SNHLY, CDR2 FYNNEI. V was shortened by 6 bases and J by 8 bases, with 10 bases between the two germline ends. CDR3 nucleotides: TGTGCCAGCAGGGGGCTGGGGGGCTACACCTTC. This codes for CASRGLGGYTF.

This chain links TRBV7-2 with TRBJ1-2; no firm D call. CDR3 length: 12 residues. Germline loops: CDR1 SGHTA, CDR2 FQGNSA. Trimming left V 2 bases short and J 7 bases short, with 8 bases between. CDR3 residues: CASSLLEGGYTF. The CDR3 DNA is TGTGCCAGCAGCTTATTAGAAGGTGGCTACACCTTC. Looking up the rest from reference TRBV7-2 and TRBJ1-2 gives the full variable domain: GAGVSQSPSNKVTEKGKDVELRCDPISGHTALYWYRQSLGQGLEFLIYFQGNSAPDKSGLPSDRFSAERTGGSVSTLTIQRTQQEDSAVYLCASSLLEGGYTFGSGTRLTVV.

The chain is built from TRBV9 and TRBJ1-1; D call uncertain. This CDR3 is built from 14 residues. Germline values: CDR1 SGDLS, CDR2 YYNGEE. The V and J ends lost 1 base and 4 bases respectively, with 11 bases between them. CDR3 in DNA: TGTGCCAGCAGCGTAACGAGTGGAGGCACTGAAGCTTTCTTT. Its protein product is CASSVTSGGTEAFF.

About this clone: Other nucleotide sequences from this sample produce the same CDR3. This chain connects TRBV6-4 to TRBJ2-3; 12 bases agree with TRBD2. Germline loops: CDR1 MRHNA, CDR2 SNTAGT. The trim removed 3 bases at V and 3 bases at J, leaving 1 base unmatched. The CDR3 loop spans 15 amino acids. CDR3 protein: CASSDGTSGTDTQYF. CDR3 sequence (DNA): TGTGCCAGCAGTGATGGGACTAGCGGGACAGATACGCAGTATTTT.

The chain recombines TRBV7-9 with TRBJ1-5, with D perhaps matching TRBD1 (6 bases). The CDR3 length is 15 residues. CDR1 SEHNR and CDR2 FQNEAQ come from the germline V gene (reference sequence). V gave up 7 bases and J gave up 6 bases, with 19 bases separating them. This chain's CDR3 is CASTRGPTGLQPQHF. CDR3 in DNA: TGTGCCAGCACCCGGGGTCCCACAGGGCTTCAGCCCCAGCATTTT.

CDR3 nucleotide sequence: TGTGCCAGCAGCCAGTCCACAGATACGCAGTATTTT. It translates to CASSQSTDTQYF. The V gene is TRBV7-2, the J gene TRBJ2-3; D uncertain. CDR1 is SGHTA and CDR2 is FQGNSA in the germline V gene. The CDR3 is 12 residues long. With 5 bases removed from V and 2 bases from J, the gap between germline ends came to 5 bases.

The chain employs TRBV9 and TRBJ2-1; 7 positions match TRBD2. Germline V gene lookup returns CDR1 SGDLS and CDR2 YYNGEE. V was clipped by 0 bases and J by 6 bases; unmatched bases: 9. The CDR3 is 16 amino acids. The CDR3 sequence: CASSVGSGTNSNEQFF. The DNA of the CDR3 is TGTGCCAGCAGCGTAGGAAGCGGGACGAATAGCAATGAGCAGTTCTTC.

V gene TRBV28 combines with J gene TRBJ2-7; D may be TRBD1 (5 bases). CDR1 MDHEN and CDR2 SYDVKM come from the germline V gene. This CDR3 has 14 residues. V was clipped by 1 base and J by 3 bases, with 10 bases between them. CDR3 in DNA: TGTGCCAGCAGTTTATCTACAGGTATCTACGAGCAGTACTTC. It is translated as CASSLSTGIYEQYF.

The V gene is TRBV5-4, the J gene TRBJ2-2; either TRBD1 or TRBD2 may fit D (6 bases each). Trimming took 4 bases from V and 5 from J, leaving 15 bases between them. This CDR3 is 15 amino acids long. Germline V gene lookup returns CDR1 SGHNT and CDR2 YYREEE (reference sequence). Here the CDR3 DNA reads TGTGCCAGCAGCCGACAGGAGGGAAGGACCGGGGAGCTGTTTTTT. This translates into CASSRQEGRTGELFF.

The J gene is TRBJ1-4, the V gene TRBV5-1, with D possibly matching TRBD1 (5 bases). Per germline, CDR1 SGHRS and CDR2 YFSETQ. The ends were cut back, 3 bases at V and 7 bases at J, with 13 bases in the middle. CDR3 length equals 14 residues. CDR3 region: CASSSRGYGEKLFF. The CDR3 DNA follows: TGCGCCAGCAGCTCTAGGGGCTACGGTGAAAAACTGTTTTTT. Combining the CDR3 with reference TRBV5-1 and TRBJ1-4 gives the whole variable domain KAGVTQTPRYLIKTRGQQVTLSCSPISGHRSVSWYQQTPGQGLQFLFEYFSETQRNKGNFPGRFSGRQFSNSRSEMNVSTLELGDSALYLCASSSRGYGEKLFFGSGTQLSVL.